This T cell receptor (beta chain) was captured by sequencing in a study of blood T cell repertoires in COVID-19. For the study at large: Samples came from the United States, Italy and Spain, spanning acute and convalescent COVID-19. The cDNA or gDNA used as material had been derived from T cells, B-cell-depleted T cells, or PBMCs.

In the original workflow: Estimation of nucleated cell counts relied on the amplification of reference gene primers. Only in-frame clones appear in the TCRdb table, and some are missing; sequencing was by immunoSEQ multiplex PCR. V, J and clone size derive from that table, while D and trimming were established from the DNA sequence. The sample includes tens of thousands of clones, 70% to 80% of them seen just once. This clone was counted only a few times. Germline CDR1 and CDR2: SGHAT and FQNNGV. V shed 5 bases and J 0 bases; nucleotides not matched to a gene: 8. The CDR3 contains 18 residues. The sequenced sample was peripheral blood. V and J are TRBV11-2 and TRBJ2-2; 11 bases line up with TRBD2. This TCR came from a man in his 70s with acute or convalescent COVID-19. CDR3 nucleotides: TGTGCCAGCAGCCCCTGGACTAGCGGGTCATCGAACACCGGGGAGCTGTTTTTT. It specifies CASSPWTSGSSNTGELFF.